A single sample gave rise to the 13 T cell receptor beta chains below, sequenced in a study of somatic mutations in cytotoxic T cells in rheumatoid arthritis. The method was immunoSEQ multiplex PCR; TCRdb's version includes in-frame clones alone and lacks a portion of them. Altogether 21,000 or so clones are present, 65% to 85% being singletons, with the ten largest covering 3.5% to 4%. The sequenced material came from CD8+ T cells sorted from blood. These receptors were obtained from an adult with rheumatoid arthritis.

The rearrangement joins TRBV6-5 to TRBJ1-1; D unclear. This CDR3 spans 11 amino acids. Trimming took off 8 bases at V and 1 base at J, with 5 bases between the two ends. Germline V gene lookup returns CDR1 MNHEY and CDR2 SVGAGI. CDR3 amino acids: CASAGNTEAFF. CDR3 sequence (DNA): TGTGCCAGCGCGGGGAACACTGAAGCTTTCTTT.

The chain carries TRBV6-6 and TRBJ1-2; D perhaps matches TRBD1 (5 bases). The V end was cut by 6 bases, the J end by 6 bases, with 14 bases between. Looked up from germline, CDR1 is MNHNY and CDR2 is SVGAGI (reference sequence). CDR3 length: 13 residues. As DNA, the CDR3 is TGTGCCAGCAGCTTGGGACCAGGGCATGGCTACACCTTC. Amino acids: CASSLGPGHGYTF.

The V and J genes are TRBV6-1 and TRBJ2-1; 14 nucleotides agree with TRBD2. The germline CDR1 and CDR2 sequences are MNHNS and SASEGT. The V segment lost 4 bases and the J segment 3 bases; nucleotides outside the gene matches: 2. The length of the CDR3 is 16 residues. CDR3 DNA: TGTGCCAGCAGTGGACTAGCGGGGGGGCTCTACAATGAGCAGTTCTTC. Translating gives CASSGLAGGLYNEQFF.

The J gene is TRBJ2-7, the V gene TRBV6-5; D not resolved. Germline loops: CDR1 MNHEY, CDR2 SVGAGI. CDR3 size: 11 residues. Trimming stripped 8 bases from V and 2 bases from J, with 7 bases between. The CDR3 spells CASGATYEQYF. The CDR3 nucleotides read TGTGCCAGCGGTGCTACCTACGAGCAGTACTTC.

This clone is categorized as medium-sized. This rearrangement joins TRBV6-1 to TRBJ2-2, with 11 nucleotides matching TRBD2. Germline CDR1 and CDR2: MNHNS and SASEGT. The CDR3 has 17 amino acids. V lost 4 bases to trimming and J lost 3 bases; unmatched junction nucleotides: 7. The CDR3 loop is CASSGFTSGGYTGELFF. The DNA of the CDR3 is TGTGCCAGCAGTGGCTTTACTAGCGGGGGTTACACCGGGGAGCTGTTTTTT.

The V call is TRBV7-9, the J call TRBJ1-1; 7 nucleotides align to TRBD1. This CDR3 has 14 amino acids. Germline lookup yields CDR1 SEHNR and CDR2 FQNEAQ (reference sequence). The V segment lost 2 bases and the J segment 3 bases; nucleotides outside the gene matches: 3. CDR3 in amino acids: CASSLNRGYTEAFF. In DNA form, the CDR3 reads TGTGCCAGCAGCTTAAACAGGGGTTACACTGAAGCTTTCTTT.

V and J are TRBV10-3 and TRBJ1-2; D gene uncertain. The length of the CDR3 is 15 residues. Germline CDR1 and CDR2: ENHRY and SYGVKD. V was cut by 2 bases and J by 5 bases, with 15 bases left in between. The CDR3 spells CAISEGDGGSYGYTF. The CDR3 coding sequence is TGTGCCATCAGTGAGGGTGACGGCGGGAGTTATGGCTACACCTTC.

J is TRBJ2-7 and V is TRBV9; D possibly uses TRBD1 or TRBD2 (5 bases each). The CDR3 spans 13 residues. CDR1 and CDR2 from the germline V gene are SGDLS and YYNGEE. V gave up 4 bases and J gave up 9 bases, with 17 bases separating them. Written as DNA, the CDR3 is TGTGCCAGCAGCTCCCGGGACGTGTCAGGGCAGTACTTC. Protein sequence: CASSSRDVSGQYF.

The CDR3 DNA follows: TGCGCCAGCAGCCAAGATCACGGGACAGGGTCATTATTCACTGAAGCTTTCTTT. Protein product: CASSQDHGTGSLFTEAFF. V and J are TRBV4-3 and TRBJ1-1, with 9 nucleotides matching TRBD1. The CDR3 has 18 residues. From germline, CDR1 is LGHNA and CDR2 YSLEER. Losses at the gene ends were 0 bases for V and 4 bases for J; bases not matched to a gene: 12.

J is TRBJ2-2 and V is TRBV2; D is uncertain. Trimming pared 8 bases from V and 3 bases from J, leaving 10 bases between. Germline lookup yields CDR1 SNHLY and CDR2 FYNNEI. The CDR3 spans 13 residues. Written as DNA, the CDR3 is TGTGCCAGCTCAGTTTGGGACACCGGGGAGCTGTTTTTT. Amino acids: CASSVWDTGELFF.

The chain combines TRBV4-1 with TRBJ2-7, with D possibly matching TRBD2 (5 bases). This CDR3 contains 15 residues. Trimming left V 6 bases short and J 4 bases short, with 19 bases between. The V gene's germline CDR1 is MGHRA and CDR2 YSYEKL. CDR3 region: CASSVIIGGSYEQYF. The CDR3, as DNA: TGCGCCAGCAGTGTAATTATCGGAGGAAGTTACGAGCAGTACTTC.

In this sample, this clone turned up a few times. The chain has TRBV4-2 and TRBJ1-1; possibly TRBD1 for D (6 bases). Germline assignment: CDR1 LGHNA and CDR2 YNFKEQ. CDR3 size: 15 residues. V lost 3 bases and J lost 1, with 12 bases in between. CDR3 region: CASSHPGRGNTEAFF. In nucleotides, the CDR3 is TGTGCCAGCAGCCACCCCGGCAGGGGGAACACTGAAGCTTTCTTT.

V is TRBV13 and J is TRBJ2-7; 9 bases match TRBD1. The CDR3 runs 15 residues. The germline V gene has CDR1 PRHDT and CDR2 FYEKMQ (reference sequence). V trimming: 5 bases; J trimming: 6 bases; junction bases outside the gene matches: 11. In nucleotides, the CDR3 is TGTGCCAGCAGCCGGGCTTTACAGGGGGCGGGCGAGCAGTACTTC. As protein: CASSRALQGAGEQYF.